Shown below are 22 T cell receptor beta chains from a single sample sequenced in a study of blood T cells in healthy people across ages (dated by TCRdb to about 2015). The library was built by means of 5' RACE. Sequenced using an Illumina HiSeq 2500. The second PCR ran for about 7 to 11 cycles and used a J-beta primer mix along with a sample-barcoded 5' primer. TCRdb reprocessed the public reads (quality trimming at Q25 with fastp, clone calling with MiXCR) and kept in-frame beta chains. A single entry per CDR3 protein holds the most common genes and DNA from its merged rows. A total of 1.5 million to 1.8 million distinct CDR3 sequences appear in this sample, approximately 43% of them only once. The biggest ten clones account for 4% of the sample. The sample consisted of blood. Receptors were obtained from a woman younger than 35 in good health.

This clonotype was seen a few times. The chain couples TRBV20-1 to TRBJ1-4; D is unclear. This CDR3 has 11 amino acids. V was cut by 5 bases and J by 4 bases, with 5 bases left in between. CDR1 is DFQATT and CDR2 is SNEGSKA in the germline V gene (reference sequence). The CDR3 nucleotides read TGCAGTGCTGGAATTAATGAAAAACTGTTTTTT. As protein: CSAGINEKLFF.

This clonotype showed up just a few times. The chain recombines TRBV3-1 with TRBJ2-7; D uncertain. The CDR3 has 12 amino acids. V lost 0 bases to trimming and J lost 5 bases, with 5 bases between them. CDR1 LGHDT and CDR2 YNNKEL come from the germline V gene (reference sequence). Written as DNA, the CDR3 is TGTGCCAGCAGCCAAGATACACACGAGCAGTACTTC. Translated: CASSQDTHEQYF.

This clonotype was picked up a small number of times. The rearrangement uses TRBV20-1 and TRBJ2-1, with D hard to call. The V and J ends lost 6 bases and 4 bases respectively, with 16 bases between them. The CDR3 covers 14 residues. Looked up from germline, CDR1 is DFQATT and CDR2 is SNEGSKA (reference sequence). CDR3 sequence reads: CSANRVLIYNEQFF. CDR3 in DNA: TGCAGTGCGAACCGGGTGCTAATTTACAATGAGCAGTTCTTC.

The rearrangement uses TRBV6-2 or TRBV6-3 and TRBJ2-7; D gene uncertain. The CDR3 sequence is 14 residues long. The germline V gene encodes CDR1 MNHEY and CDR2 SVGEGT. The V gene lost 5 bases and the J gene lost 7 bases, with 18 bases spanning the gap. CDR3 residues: CASSDGLTPGEQYF. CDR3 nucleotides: TGTGCCAGCAGTGACGGATTGACTCCGGGTGAGCAGTACTTC.

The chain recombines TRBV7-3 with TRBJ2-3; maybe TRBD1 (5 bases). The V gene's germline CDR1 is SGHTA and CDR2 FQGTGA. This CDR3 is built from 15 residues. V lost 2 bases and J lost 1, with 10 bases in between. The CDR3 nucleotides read TGTGCCAGCAGCTTAGATTCCAGGGGCACAGATACGCAGTATTTT. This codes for CASSLDSRGTDTQYF.

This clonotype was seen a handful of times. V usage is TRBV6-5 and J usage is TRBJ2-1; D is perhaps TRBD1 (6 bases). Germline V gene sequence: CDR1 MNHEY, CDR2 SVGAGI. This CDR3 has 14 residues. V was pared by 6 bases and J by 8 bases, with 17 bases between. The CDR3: CASSVTGLRDEQFF. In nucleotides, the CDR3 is TGTGCCAGCAGCGTAACAGGGCTCCGGGATGAGCAGTTCTTC.

The CDR3 loop is CASRRGRGAYETQYF. DNA for the CDR3: TGTGCCAGCAGACGGGGACGAGGGGCTTATGAGACCCAGTACTTC. V gene TRBV27 combines with J gene TRBJ2-5, with D perhaps being TRBD1 or TRBD2 (5 bases each). The V end was cut by 6 bases, the J end by 5 bases, with 19 bases between. This CDR3 is built from 15 residues. From germline, CDR1 is MNHEY and CDR2 SMNVEV (reference sequence).

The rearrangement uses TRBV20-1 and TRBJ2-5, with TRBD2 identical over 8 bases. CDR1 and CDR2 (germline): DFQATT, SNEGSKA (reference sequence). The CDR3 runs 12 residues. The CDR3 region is CRAVKAGEKQYF. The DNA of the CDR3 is TGCAGGGCTGTAAAAGCGGGAGAGAAGCAGTACTTC.

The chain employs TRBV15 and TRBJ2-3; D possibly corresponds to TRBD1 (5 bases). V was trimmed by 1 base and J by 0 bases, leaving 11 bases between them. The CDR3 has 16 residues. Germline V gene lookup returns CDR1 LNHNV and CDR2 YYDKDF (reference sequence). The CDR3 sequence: CATSRGGNPSTDTQYF. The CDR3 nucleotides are TGTGCCACCAGCAGAGGGGGCAACCCTAGCACAGATACGCAGTATTTT.

The CDR3 DNA reads TGCAGTGCTAGACGGGTGGCCTCCTACGAGCAGTACTTC. Translated, it gives CSARRVASYEQYF. The chain joins TRBV20-1 to TRBJ2-7; D is uncertain. Trimming shortened V by 2 bases and J by 0 bases, and 8 bases separated the two germline ends. The germline CDR1 and CDR2 sequences are DFQATT and SNEGSKA (reference sequence). The CDR3 is 13 residues long.

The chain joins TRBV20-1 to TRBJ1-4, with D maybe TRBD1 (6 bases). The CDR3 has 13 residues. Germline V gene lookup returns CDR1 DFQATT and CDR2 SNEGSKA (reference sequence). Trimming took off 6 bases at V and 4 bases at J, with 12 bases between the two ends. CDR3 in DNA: TGCAGTGCCCCAGGGGTCGGTAATGAAAAACTGTTTTTT. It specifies CSAPGVGNEKLFF.

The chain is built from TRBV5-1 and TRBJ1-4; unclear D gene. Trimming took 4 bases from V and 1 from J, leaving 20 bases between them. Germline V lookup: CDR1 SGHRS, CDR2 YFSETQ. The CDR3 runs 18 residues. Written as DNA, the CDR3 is TGCGCCAGCAGCCCCACCCTCGGACCGAGTGGAACTAATGAAAAACTGTTTTTT. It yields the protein CASSPTLGPSGTNEKLFF.

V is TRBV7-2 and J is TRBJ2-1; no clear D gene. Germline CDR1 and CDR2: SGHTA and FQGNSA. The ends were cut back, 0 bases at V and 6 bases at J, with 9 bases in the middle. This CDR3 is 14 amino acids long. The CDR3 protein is CASSLAATCNEQFF. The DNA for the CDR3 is TGTGCCAGCAGCTTAGCGGCGACGTGCAATGAGCAGTTCTTC. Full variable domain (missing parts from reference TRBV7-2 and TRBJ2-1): GAGVSQSPSNKVTEKGKDVELRCDPISGHTALYWYRQSLGQGLEFLIYFQGNSAPDKSGLPSDRFSAERTGGSVSTLTIQRTQQEDSAVYLCASSLAATCNEQFFGPGTRLTVL.

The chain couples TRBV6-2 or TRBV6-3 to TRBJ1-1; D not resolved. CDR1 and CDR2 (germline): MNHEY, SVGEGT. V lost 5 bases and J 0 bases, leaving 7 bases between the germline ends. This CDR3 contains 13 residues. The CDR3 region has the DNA TGTGCCAGCAGTGACGTGATGAACACTGAAGCTTTCTTT. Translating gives CASSDVMNTEAFF.

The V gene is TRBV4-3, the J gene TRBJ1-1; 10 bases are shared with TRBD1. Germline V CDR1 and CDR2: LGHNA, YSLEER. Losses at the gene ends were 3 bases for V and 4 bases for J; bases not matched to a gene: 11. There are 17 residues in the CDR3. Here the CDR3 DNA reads TGCGCCAGCAGCCAGGGCCTCCGACAGGGGGCGGGCACTGAAGCTTTCTTT. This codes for CASSQGLRQGAGTEAFF.

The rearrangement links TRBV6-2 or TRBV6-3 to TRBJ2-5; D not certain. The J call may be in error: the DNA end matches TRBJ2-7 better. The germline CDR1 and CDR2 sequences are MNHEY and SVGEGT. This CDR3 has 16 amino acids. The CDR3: CASSSRGAPLSYEQYF. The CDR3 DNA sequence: TGTGCCAGCAGTTCCCGAGGAGCCCCTCTCTCCTACGAGCAGTACTTC.

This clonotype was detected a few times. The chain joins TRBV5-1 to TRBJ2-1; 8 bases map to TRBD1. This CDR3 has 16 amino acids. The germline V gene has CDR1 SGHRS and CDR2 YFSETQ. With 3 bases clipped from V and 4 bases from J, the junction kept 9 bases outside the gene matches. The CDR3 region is CASSSIQGAWYNEQFF. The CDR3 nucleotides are TGCGCCAGCAGCTCAATCCAGGGGGCGTGGTACAATGAGCAGTTCTTC.

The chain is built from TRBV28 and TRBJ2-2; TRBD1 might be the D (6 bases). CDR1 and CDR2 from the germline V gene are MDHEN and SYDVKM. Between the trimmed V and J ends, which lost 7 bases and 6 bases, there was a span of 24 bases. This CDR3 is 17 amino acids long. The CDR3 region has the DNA TGTGCCAGCACCCTATGGGGCAGGGGTAAAATCGCCGGGGAGCTGTTTTTT. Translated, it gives CASTLWGRGKIAGELFF.

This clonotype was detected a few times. The CDR3: CASSPGTLSNQPQHF. For the CDR3, the DNA is TGTGCCAGCTCACCCGGGACTCTAAGCAATCAGCCCCAGCATTTT. V is TRBV18 and J is TRBJ1-5; weak D call: TRBD1 (5 bases). The ends were cut back, 3 bases at V and 1 base at J, with 10 bases in the middle. Looked up from germline, CDR1 is KGHSH and CDR2 is LQKENI. The CDR3 extends over 15 amino acids.

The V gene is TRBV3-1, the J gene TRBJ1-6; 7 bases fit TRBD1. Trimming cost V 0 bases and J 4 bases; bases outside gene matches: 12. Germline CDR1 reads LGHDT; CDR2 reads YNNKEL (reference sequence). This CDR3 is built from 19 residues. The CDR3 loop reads CASSQDGVLAGQYNSPLHF. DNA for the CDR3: TGTGCCAGCAGCCAAGATGGGGTCCTCGCGGGACAGTATAATTCACCCCTCCACTTT.

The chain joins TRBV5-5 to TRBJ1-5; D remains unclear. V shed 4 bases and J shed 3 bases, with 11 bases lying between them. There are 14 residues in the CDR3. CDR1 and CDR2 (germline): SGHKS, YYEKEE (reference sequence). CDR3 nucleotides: TGTGCCAGCAGCCCTAGACAAATCAATCAGCCCCAGCATTTT. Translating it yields CASSPRQINQPQHF. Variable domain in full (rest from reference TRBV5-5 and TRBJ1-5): DAGVTQSPTHLIKTRGQQVTLRCSPISGHKSVSWYQQVLGQGPQFIFQYYEKEERGRGNFPDRFSARQFPNYSSELNVNALLLGDSALYLCASSPRQINQPQHFGDGTRLSIL.

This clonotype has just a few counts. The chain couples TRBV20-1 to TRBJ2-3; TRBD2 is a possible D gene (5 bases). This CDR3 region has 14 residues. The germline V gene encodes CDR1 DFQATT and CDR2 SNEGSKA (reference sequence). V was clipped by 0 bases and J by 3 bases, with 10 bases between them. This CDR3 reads CSARDRTGTDTQYF. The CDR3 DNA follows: TGCAGTGCTAGAGATCGGACGGGAACAGATACGCAGTATTTT.